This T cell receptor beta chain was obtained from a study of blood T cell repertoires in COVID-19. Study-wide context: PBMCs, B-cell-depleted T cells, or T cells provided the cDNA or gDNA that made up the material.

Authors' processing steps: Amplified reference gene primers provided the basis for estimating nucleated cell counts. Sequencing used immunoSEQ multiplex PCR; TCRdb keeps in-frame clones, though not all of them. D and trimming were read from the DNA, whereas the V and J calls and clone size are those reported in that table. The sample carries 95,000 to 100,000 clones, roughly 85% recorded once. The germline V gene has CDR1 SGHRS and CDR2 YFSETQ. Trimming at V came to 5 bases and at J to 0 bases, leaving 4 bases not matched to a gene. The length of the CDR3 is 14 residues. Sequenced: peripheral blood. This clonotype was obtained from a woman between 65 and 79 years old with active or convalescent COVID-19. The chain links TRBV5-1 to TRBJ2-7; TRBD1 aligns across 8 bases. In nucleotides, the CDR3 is TGCGCCAGCAGTTTGCAGGGGGCCTCCTACGAGCAGTACTTC. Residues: CASSLQGASYEQYF.